These 17 T cell receptor beta chains share one sample of origin, sequenced in a study of long-term antiretroviral therapy in people with HIV. They ran version v3.0 of the immunoSEQ assay at survey level. Some clones are missing from TCRdb's copy, which holds only in-frame ones; the method was immunoSEQ multiplex PCR. This sample has some 13,000 clones; 65% to 85% occur once, and the top ten carry roughly 15%. The sample here was unsorted PBMCs, taken 3.4 years after starting antiretroviral therapy. Every receptor here comes from a man in his forties with HIV.

This clone has only a few counts. This chain links TRBV7-9 with TRBJ2-1, with 10 bases lining up with TRBD1. V lost 5 bases to trimming and J lost 7 bases; unmatched junction nucleotides: 5. The CDR3 runs 14 residues. Germline loops: CDR1 SEHNR, CDR2 FQNEAQ (reference sequence). CDR3 sequence: CASSRGQGKNEQFF. Written as DNA, the CDR3 is TGTGCCAGCAGCAGGGGACAGGGGAAGAATGAGCAGTTCTTC.

The rearrangement joins TRBV30 to TRBJ1-1, with D tentatively TRBD1 (6 bases). The germline gives CDR1 GTSNPN, CDR2 SVGIG (reference sequence). The CDR3 runs to 11 residues. The CDR3 is CARGLNTEAFF. In DNA, the CDR3 is TGTGCTCGGGGGCTGAACACTGAAGCTTTCTTT.

The CDR3 spells CATKSAFMNTEAFF. The DNA of the CDR3 is TGTGCAACCAAATCGGCTTTCATGAACACTGAAGCTTTCTTT. The J gene is TRBJ1-1, the V gene TRBV7-9; the D is unclear. Germline CDR1 reads SEHNR; CDR2 reads FQNEAQ (reference sequence). The CDR3 consists of 14 residues. Looking up the rest from reference TRBV7-9 and TRBJ1-1 gives the full variable domain: DTGVSQNPRHKITKRGQNVTFRCDPISEHNRLYWYRQTLGQGPEFLTYFQNEAQLEKSRLLSDRFSAERPKGSFSTLEIQRTEQGDSAMYLCATKSAFMNTEAFFGQGTRLTVV.

The chain uses TRBV6-4 and TRBJ1-5; 7 nucleotides align to TRBD1. The trim removed 5 bases at V and 2 bases at J, leaving 3 bases unmatched. The CDR3 has 14 residues. The V gene's germline CDR1 is MRHNA and CDR2 SNTAGT. The CDR3 DNA is TGTGCCAGCAGTATCGGGACAGGCAATCAGCCCCAGCATTTT. As protein: CASSIGTGNQPQHF.

This clone was seen a handful of times. The chain employs TRBV5-1 and TRBJ2-7, with 10 positions matching TRBD1. The CDR3 has 13 amino acids. Unmatched junction bases numbered 0, after V lost 3 bases and J lost 3 bases. CDR1 is SGHRS and CDR2 is YFSETQ in the germline V gene. The CDR3, as DNA: TGCGCCAGCAGCTGGACAGGGGGCTACGAGCAGTACTTC. It codes for CASSWTGGYEQYF.

The chain uses TRBV7-2 and TRBJ2-7; maybe TRBD2 (6 bases). This CDR3 spans 16 amino acids. Germline CDR1 is SGHTA and CDR2 is FQGNSA. V was clipped by 1 base and J by 5 bases, with 18 bases between them. The CDR3 sequence: CASSLVLARMAHEQYF. DNA for the CDR3: TGTGCCAGCAGCTTAGTTCTAGCGCGGATGGCCCACGAGCAGTACTTC.

The rearrangement joins TRBV6-6 to TRBJ2-7; 7 bases line up with TRBD1. The CDR3 totals 14 residues. Germline values: CDR1 MNHNY, CDR2 SVGAGI (reference sequence). With V trimmed by 6 bases and J by 4 bases, 9 bases remained unmatched. The CDR3 DNA reads TGTGCCAGCAGCCTAGGGGGCGCCCAGTACGAGCAGTACTTC. This gives the protein CASSLGGAQYEQYF.

This clone was picked up one time. This sequence joins TRBV11-2 and TRBJ1-4, with D uncertain. This CDR3 has 15 residues. The V and J ends lost 2 bases and 7 bases respectively, with 14 bases between them. Germline-derived CDR1 and CDR2 are SGHAT and FQNNGV. DNA for the CDR3: TGTGCCAGCAGCTTACTTGCCAGATACGGTGAAAAACTGTTTTTT. Translated, it gives CASSLLARYGEKLFF.

V and J are TRBV19 and TRBJ2-7, with 9 bases lining up with TRBD1. The V gene's germline CDR1 is LNHDA and CDR2 SQIVND (reference sequence). The CDR3 spans 15 residues. The trim removed 3 bases at V and 0 bases at J, leaving 3 bases unmatched. The CDR3 bases are TGTGCCAGTAGTATTGGGGGACAGGGCTCCTACGAGCAGTACTTC. This sequence encodes CASSIGGQGSYEQYF.

The chain couples TRBV7-2 to TRBJ1-5; D is unclear. The CDR3 covers 13 residues. Germline assignment: CDR1 SGHTA and CDR2 FQGNSA. Trimming pared 3 bases from V and 4 bases from J, leaving 7 bases between. In nucleotides, the CDR3 is TGTGCCAGCAGCTTTGGGAGGAATCAGCCCCAGCATTTT. This translates into CASSFGRNQPQHF.

The chain couples TRBV25-1 to TRBJ2-3, with D perhaps TRBD2 (6 bases). Germline CDR1 and CDR2: MGHDK and SYGVNS. Trimming pared 3 bases from V and 3 bases from J, leaving 13 bases between. This CDR3 has 15 residues. CDR3 bases: TGTGCCAGCAGTGATGGCGGGACCCTTACAGATACGCAGTATTTT. Protein sequence: CASSDGGTLTDTQYF.

A single count supports this clone. This chain links TRBV27 with TRBJ2-5; a weak D match, TRBD2 (6 bases). Germline CDR1 and CDR2: MNHEY and SMNVEV (reference sequence). The CDR3 runs 16 residues. V lost 6 bases and J lost 4, with 21 bases in between. CDR3 loop: CASRGGPRASGETQYF. CDR3 nucleotide sequence: TGTGCCAGCAGGGGGGGTCCCAGGGCTTCTGGAGAGACCCAGTACTTC.

This clone was counted once. This rearrangement joins TRBV7-6 to TRBJ2-1; D not certain. Trimming removed 5 bases at V and 8 bases at J, with 10 bases between. This CDR3 comprises 12 residues. The germline V gene encodes CDR1 SGHVS and CDR2 FNYEAQ. CDR3 loop: CASSPREDEQFF. CDR3 sequence (DNA): TGTGCCAGCAGCCCGCGAGAGGATGAGCAGTTCTTC.

The V gene is TRBV25-1, the J gene TRBJ1-1; D is possibly TRBD1 (5 bases). V was clipped by 5 bases and J by 4 bases, with 17 bases between them. Per germline, CDR1 MGHDK and CDR2 SYGVNS. The CDR3 runs 15 residues. The CDR3 DNA sequence: TGTGCCAGCAGTCCTGGCCCGGGGCGAGGCACTGAAGCTTTCTTT. This encodes CASSPGPGRGTEAFF.

The CDR3, as DNA: TGTGCCAGCAGCCAGAGTGGACAGGCAAAAGGGTCAACCAAAAACATTCAGTACTTC. Residues: CASSQSGQAKGSTKNIQYF. The chain employs TRBV2 and TRBJ2-4; 7 positions match TRBD1. This CDR3 contains 19 residues. Germline trimming cut 6 bases from V and 2 bases from J; bases unmatched to any gene: 19. Germline lookup yields CDR1 SNHLY and CDR2 FYNNEI.

This sequence joins TRBV6-5 and TRBJ1-5, with TRBD1 matching over 7 bases. CDR3 size: 13 residues. V gave up 5 bases and J gave up 7 bases; unmatched junction bases: 5. The germline V gene encodes CDR1 MNHEY and CDR2 SVGAGI. The CDR3 reads CASSNRGQQPQHF. For the CDR3, the DNA is TGTGCCAGCAGTAACAGGGGACAGCAGCCCCAGCATTTT.

This chain joins TRBV4-2 and TRBJ1-5; perhaps TRBD1 as D (6 bases). The V and J ends lost 2 bases and 9 bases respectively, with 14 bases between them. CDR3 length equals 14 residues. Germline CDR1 reads LGHNA; CDR2 reads YNFKEQ. In DNA form, the CDR3 reads TGTGCCAGCAGCCAACCGGGGGCCCGGGGGCCCCAGCATTTT. Encoded protein: CASSQPGARGPQHF.